This T cell receptor beta chain was identified in a study of cytomegalovirus exposure and HLA in healthy donors. For the study at large: According to later analysis, the same platform produced the 100 to 150 validation and 666 first-cohort repertoires.

The data were produced by immunoSEQ multiplex PCR, yet TCRdb's version contains in-frame clones alone and is incomplete. Seen here are approximately 260,000 clones, just over 85% observed once, and the top ten hold less than 1.2%. J lost 1 base, V lost 2 bases, and 3 bases had no gene match. CDR3 length: 14 residues. The sample taken for sequencing was PBMCs. V usage is TRBV5-3 and J usage is TRBJ2-7; 7 bases agree with TRBD1. TRBV5-3 is reported as an ORF; its role is uncertain. The receptor was isolated from a woman aged 18-29 years in good health and CMV-seronegative. The CDR3 here is CARSLGTESYEQYF. CDR3 nucleotides: TGTGCCAGAAGCTTAGGGACAGAATCCTACGAGCAGTACTTC.